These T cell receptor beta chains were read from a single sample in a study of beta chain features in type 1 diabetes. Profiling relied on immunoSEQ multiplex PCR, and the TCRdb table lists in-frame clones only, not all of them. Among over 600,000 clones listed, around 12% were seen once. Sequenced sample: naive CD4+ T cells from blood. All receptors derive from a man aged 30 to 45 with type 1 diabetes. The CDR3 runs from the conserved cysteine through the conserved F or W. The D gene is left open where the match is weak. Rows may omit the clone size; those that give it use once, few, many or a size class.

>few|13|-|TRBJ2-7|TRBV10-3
TGTGCCACAGTGACAGGAGACACCTACGAGCAGTACTTC
CATVTGDTYEQYF
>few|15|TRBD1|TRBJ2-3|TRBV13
TGTGCCAGCAGCACGGGACAGGGTAACGCAGATACGCAGTATTTT
CASSTGQGNADTQYF
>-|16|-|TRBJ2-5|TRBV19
TGTGCCAGTAGTACCCAAGGGGGAGTTGGGGAAGAGACCCAGTACTTC
CASSTQGGVGEETQYF
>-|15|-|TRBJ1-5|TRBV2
TGTGCCAGCAGTGATGGAGGGGATAGCAATCAGCCCCAGCATTTT
CASSDGGDSNQPQHF
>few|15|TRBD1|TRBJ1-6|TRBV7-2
TGTGCCAGCAGCGTCGACAGGGGCAATAATTCACCCCTCCACTTT
CASSVDRGNNSPLHF
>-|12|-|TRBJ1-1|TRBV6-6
TGTGCCAGCAGTGGGGGGAACACTGAAGCTTTCTTT
CASSGGNTEAFF
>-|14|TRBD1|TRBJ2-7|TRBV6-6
TGTGCCAGCAGTTACTCGACAGGGGGTGGGGAGCAGTACTTC
CASSYSTGGGEQYF
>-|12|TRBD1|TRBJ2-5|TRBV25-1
TGTGCCAGCCGACAGGGGCGAGAGACCCAGTACTTC
CASRQGRETQYF
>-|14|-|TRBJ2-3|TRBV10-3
TGTGCCATCAGTGCAAGAGACGGAGGGGATACGCAGTATTTT
CAISARDGGDTQYF
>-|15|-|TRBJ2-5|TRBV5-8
TGTGCCAGCAGCCTGTTCAGGGGAGCCCAAGAGACCCAGTACTTC
CASSLFRGAQETQYF
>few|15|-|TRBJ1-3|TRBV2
TGTGCCAGCAGTGGGGGACGGGGCTCTGGAAACACCATATATTTT
CASSGGRGSGNTIYF
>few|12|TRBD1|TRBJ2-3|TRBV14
TGTGCCAGCAGCCAATGGACAGGGACGCAGTATTTT
CASSQWTGTQYF
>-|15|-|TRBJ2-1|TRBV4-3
TGCGCCAGCAGCCAAGATCGGCAGTCCTACAATGAGCAGTTCTTC
CASSQDRQSYNEQFF
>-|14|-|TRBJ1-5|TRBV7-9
TGTGCCAGCAGCTTATTAGGGGATAATCAGCCCCAGCATTTT
CASSLLGDNQPQHF
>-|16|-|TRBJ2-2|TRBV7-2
TGTGCCAGCAGCCCTAGATCAGGGGCATCCACCGGGGAGCTGTTTTTT
CASSPRSGASTGELFF
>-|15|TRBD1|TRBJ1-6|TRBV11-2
TGTGCCAGCAGCTTAGAGGAGGCAGGGGGCTTCCCCCTCCACTTT
CASSLEEAGGFPLHF
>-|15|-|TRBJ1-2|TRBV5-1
TGCGCCAGCAGCCCATTCCAGGGAAACGGGGCTGGCTACACCTTC
CASSPFQGNGAGYTF
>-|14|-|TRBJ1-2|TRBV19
TGTGCCAGTAGCTCATGGGGGATTAACTATGGCTACACCTTC
CASSSWGINYGYTF
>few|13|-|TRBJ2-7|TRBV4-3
TGCGCCAGCAGCCAAGAGAGGAGGAGCGAGCAGTACTTC
CASSQERRSEQYF
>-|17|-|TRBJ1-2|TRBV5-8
TGTGCCAGCAGCCCCCGGACGGCTCTGGGGGTAAACTATGGCTACACCTTC
CASSPRTALGVNYGYTF
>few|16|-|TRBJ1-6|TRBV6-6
-
CASSSSRGASNSPLHF
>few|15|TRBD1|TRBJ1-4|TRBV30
TGTGCCTGGAGTGCCCTGGGGACAGGGGTTGAAAAACTGTTTTTT
CAWSALGTGVEKLFF
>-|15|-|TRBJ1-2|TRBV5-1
TGCGCCAGCAGCTTTACGCAGGGGACTAACTATGGCTACACCTTC
CASSFTQGTNYGYTF
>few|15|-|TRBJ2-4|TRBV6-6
TGTGCCAGCAGTTATTCAAACACGGCCAAAAACATTCAGTACTTC
CASSYSNTAKNIQYF
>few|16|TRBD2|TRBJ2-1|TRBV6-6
TGTGCCAGCAGTTACCCCGGGGGGGTCTCCTACAATGAGCAGTTCTTC
CASSYPGGVSYNEQFF
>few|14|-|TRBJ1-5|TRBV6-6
TGTGCCAGCCTCATGGTGGGGCCAGCTCAGCCCCAGCATTTT
CASLMVGPAQPQHF
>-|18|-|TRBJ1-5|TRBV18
TGTGCCAGCTCACCACGATTGGCCAGGGGAGGGAGCAATCAGCCCCAGCATTTT
CASSPRLARGGSNQPQHF
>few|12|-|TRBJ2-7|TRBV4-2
TGTGCCAGCTCCCAGAACCTATACGAGCAGTACTTC
CASSQNLYEQYF
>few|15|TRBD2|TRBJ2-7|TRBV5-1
TGCGCCAGCAGCTGGTGGACTAGCGGGGAGTACGAGCAGTACTTC
CASSWWTSGEYEQYF
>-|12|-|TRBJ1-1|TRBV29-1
TGCAGCGGCGGAGGTGAATACACTGAAGCTTTCTTT
CSGGGEYTEAFF
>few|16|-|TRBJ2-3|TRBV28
TGTGCCAGCAGTCTACCGCTGCGGGGAAGCACAGATACGCAGTATTTT
CASSLPLRGSTDTQYF
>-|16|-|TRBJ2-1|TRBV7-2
TGTGCCAGCAGCTTAACCCAGGGCCGTGCGGGGCATGAGCAGTTCTTC
CASSLTQGRAGHEQFF
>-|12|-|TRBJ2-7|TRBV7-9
TGTGCCAGCAGCTTAGTCACTGAGGAGCAGTACTTC
CASSLVTEEQYF